This record looks at one T cell receptor (beta chain) sequence and its context. V was pared by 0 bases and J by 7 bases, with 13 bases between. This CDR3 has 15 amino acids. CDR1 and CDR2 from the germline V gene are LGHNA and YSLEER. The data originate from a study of cytomegalovirus exposure and HLA in healthy donors. 60 Vbeta and 13 Jbeta primers were used in PCR. The method was immunoSEQ multiplex PCR; TCRdb's version includes in-frame clones alone and lacks a portion of them. The table lists more than 60,000 clones, more than 60% of them singletons. The TCR comes from a young woman in good health and CMV-seronegative. Specimen: PBMCs. The chain carries TRBV4-3 and TRBJ2-1, with D possibly matching TRBD1 (7 bases). The DNA for the CDR3 is TGCGCCAGCAGCCAAGATCAGACAGGGACTAATGAGCAGTTCTTC. It codes for CASSQDQTGTNEQFF.